Listed below are T cell receptor beta chains from one sample, sequenced in a study of regulatory T cells in long-lasting Graves disease. One entry per CDR3 protein results from TCRdb running MiXCR on the multiplex PCR reads. The sample lists about 470,000 distinct CDR3 sequences; roughly 20% were seen once. The sequencing used peripheral blood mononuclear cells (PBMCs), collected when the disease was refractory, from a patient treated with antithyroid drugs. The receptors derive from a female donor with Graves disease. The CDR3 runs from the conserved cysteine through the conserved F or W. Each record gives: J gene, D gene, clone size, V gene, CDR3 protein, CDR3 DNA. The D gene is left open where the match is weak. For some rows the clone size is stated as once, few or many, or as a class when expanded; others skip it.

J gene: TRBJ2-7; D gene: NA; clone size: many; V gene: TRBV6-5; CDR3 protein: CASSWADYEQYF; CDR3 DNA: TGTGCCAGCAGTTGGGCAGACTACGAGCAGTACTTC
J gene: TRBJ1-4; D gene: NA; clone size: NA; V gene: TRBV15; CDR3 protein: CATSRDRPTNGKLFF; CDR3 DNA: TGTGCCACCAGCAGAGATCGACCAACTAATGGAAAACTGTTTTTT
J gene: TRBJ1-3; D gene: TRBD1; clone size: few; V gene: TRBV29-1; CDR3 protein: CSVQGDTIYF; CDR3 DNA: TGCAGCGTCCAGGGGGACACCATATATTTT
J gene: TRBJ2-7; D gene: NA; clone size: many; V gene: TRBV6-2/TRBV6-3; CDR3 protein: CASSYWGTDEQYF; CDR3 DNA: TGTGCCAGCAGTTACTGGGGGACTGACGAGCAGTACTTC
J gene: TRBJ1-1; D gene: NA; clone size: few; V gene: TRBV7-8; CDR3 protein: CASSLEWLGSTNTEAFF; CDR3 DNA: TGTGCCAGCAGCTTAGAATGGTTAGGAAGCACGAACACTGAAGCTTTCTTT
J gene: TRBJ2-7; D gene: TRBD1; clone size: few; V gene: TRBV24-1; CDR3 protein: CATSDDRVHEQYF; CDR3 DNA: TGTGCCACCAGTGACGACAGGGTCCACGAGCAGTACTTC
J gene: TRBJ2-7; D gene: TRBD1; clone size: many; V gene: TRBV7-8; CDR3 protein: CASSFNTPGQGTYEQYF; CDR3 DNA: TGTGCCAGCAGCTTTAATACTCCGGGACAGGGCACCTACGAGCAGTACTTC
J gene: TRBJ2-7; D gene: NA; clone size: NA; V gene: TRBV6-1; CDR3 protein: CASSPLRHTRGEQYF; CDR3 DNA: TGTGCCAGCAGTCCCCTCCGACACACCCGAGGCGAGCAGTACTTC
J gene: TRBJ2-7; D gene: NA; clone size: many; V gene: TRBV28; CDR3 protein: CASRLGRGLNEQYF; CDR3 DNA: TGTGCCAGCAGGCTCGGGAGGGGGCTCAACGAGCAGTACTTC
J gene: TRBJ2-7; D gene: NA; clone size: many; V gene: TRBV11-1; CDR3 protein: CASSLAGVAYEQYF; CDR3 DNA: TGTGCCAGCAGCTTAGCGGGAGTAGCCTACGAGCAGTACTTC
J gene: TRBJ2-7; D gene: NA; clone size: many; V gene: TRBV13; CDR3 protein: CASSPFYRGHEQYF; CDR3 DNA: TGTGCCAGCAGCCCATTCTACCGGGGACACGAGCAGTACTTC
J gene: TRBJ1-3; D gene: TRBD1; clone size: NA; V gene: TRBV28; CDR3 protein: CASRNRGSGNTIYF; CDR3 DNA: TGTGCCAGCAGAAACAGGGGCTCTGGAAACACCATATATTTT
J gene: TRBJ2-7; D gene: TRBD1; clone size: many; V gene: TRBV6-1; CDR3 protein: CASSAPGQRPSYEQYF; CDR3 DNA: TGTGCCAGCAGTGCTCCGGGACAGCGGCCTTCCTACGAGCAGTACTTC
J gene: TRBJ1-1; D gene: NA; clone size: many; V gene: TRBV10-3; CDR3 protein: CAISRDSANAFF; CDR3 DNA: TGTGCCATCAGCCGAGACAGCGCCAACGCTTTCTTT
J gene: TRBJ1-2; D gene: TRBD1; clone size: few; V gene: TRBV6-1; CDR3 protein: CASSLTGANYTF; CDR3 DNA: TGTGCCAGCAGCCTAACAGGGGCAAACTACACCTTC
J gene: TRBJ1-1; D gene: TRBD1; clone size: NA; V gene: TRBV10-3; CDR3 protein: CAIRGQGQNTEAFF; CDR3 DNA: TGTGCCATCAGGGGACAGGGGCAGAACACTGAAGCTTTCTTT
J gene: TRBJ2-7; D gene: TRBD1; clone size: many; V gene: TRBV6-1; CDR3 protein: CASSDPSGTGMRFYEQYF; CDR3 DNA: TGTGCCAGCAGTGACCCCTCCGGGACAGGCATGAGATTCTACGAGCAGTACTTC
J gene: TRBJ2-5; D gene: NA; clone size: NA; V gene: TRBV6-5; CDR3 protein: CASSYPKGSRAWGETQYF; CDR3 DNA: TGTGCCAGCAGTTATCCTAAGGGTAGCCGGGCCTGGGGGGAGACCCAGTACTTC
J gene: TRBJ2-7; D gene: NA; clone size: many; V gene: TRBV12-3/TRBV12-4; CDR3 protein: CASGVSLGEQYF; CDR3 DNA: TGTGCCAGCGGAGTCAGCCTGGGCGAGCAGTACTTC
J gene: TRBJ2-2; D gene: TRBD1; clone size: few; V gene: TRBV15; CDR3 protein: CATRTGQGNTGELFF; CDR3 DNA: TGTGCCACCAGAACGGGACAGGGAAACACCGGGGAGCTGTTTTTT
J gene: TRBJ1-1; D gene: NA; clone size: NA; V gene: TRBV7-9; CDR3 protein: CASSLGSLEAFF; CDR3 DNA: TGTGCCAGCAGCTTAGGTTCCTTAGAAGCTTTCTTT
J gene: TRBJ2-3; D gene: TRBD1; clone size: NA; V gene: TRBV20-1; CDR3 protein: CSARGQITDTQYF; CDR3 DNA: TGCAGTGCCCGGGGACAGATCACAGATACGCAGTATTTT
J gene: TRBJ1-2; D gene: NA; clone size: many; V gene: TRBV2; CDR3 protein: CASSPQPGSVYGYTF; CDR3 DNA: TGTGCCAGCAGTCCACAACCTGGCTCGGTCTATGGCTACACCTTC
J gene: TRBJ1-5; D gene: NA; clone size: many; V gene: TRBV6-1; CDR3 protein: CASSHVDGHGQPQHF; CDR3 DNA: TGTGCCAGCAGCCACGTGGACGGGCATGGTCAGCCCCAGCATTTT
J gene: TRBJ2-2; D gene: NA; clone size: NA; V gene: TRBV28; CDR3 protein: CASSSPEDTGELFF; CDR3 DNA: TGTGCCAGCAGTTCCCCCGAGGACACCGGGGAGCTGTTTTTT
J gene: TRBJ2-5; D gene: TRBD1; clone size: many; V gene: TRBV28; CDR3 protein: CASGDIGQGTETQYF; CDR3 DNA: TGTGCCAGCGGAGACATAGGACAGGGCACGGAGACCCAGTACTTC
J gene: TRBJ2-5; D gene: TRBD2; clone size: few; V gene: TRBV7-9; CDR3 protein: CASSLEGSGRETQYF; CDR3 DNA: TGTGCCAGCAGCTTAGAAGGTAGCGGGAGAGAGACCCAGTACTTC
J gene: TRBJ2-5; D gene: NA; clone size: many; V gene: TRBV11-2; CDR3 protein: CASSLGQGQETQYF; CDR3 DNA: TGTGCCAGCAGCTTGGGGCAGGGTCAAGAGACCCAGTACTTC
J gene: TRBJ2-5; D gene: NA; clone size: NA; V gene: TRBV7-3; CDR3 protein: CASSPTGLAQEAQYF; CDR3 DNA: TGTGCCAGCAGTCCCACCGGACTCGCTCAAGAGGCCCAGTACTTC
J gene: TRBJ2-7; D gene: TRBD2; clone size: few; V gene: TRBV29-1; CDR3 protein: CSVSLAELYEQYF; CDR3 DNA: TGCAGCGTTTCCCTAGCGGAGCTCTACGAGCAGTACTTC
J gene: TRBJ1-1; D gene: NA; clone size: NA; V gene: TRBV15; CDR3 protein: CATSRRGGRVESFF; CDR3 DNA: TGTGCCACCAGCCGCCGGGGGGGGCGAGTAGAATCTTTCTTT
J gene: TRBJ2-7; D gene: NA; clone size: NA; V gene: TRBV6-1; CDR3 protein: CASGSGTPSEQYF; CDR3 DNA: TGTGCCAGCGGCTCAGGGACCCCCTCGGAGCAGTACTTC
J gene: TRBJ2-7; D gene: TRBD1; clone size: few; V gene: TRBV11-2; CDR3 protein: CASSRTGGLSGEQYF; CDR3 DNA: TGTGCCAGCAGCCGGACAGGGGGCCTTTCGGGAGAGCAGTACTTC
J gene: TRBJ1-2; D gene: NA; clone size: many; V gene: TRBV11-2; CDR3 protein: CASSALRNYGYTF; CDR3 DNA: TGTGCCAGCAGCGCCCTCCGGAACTATGGCTACACCTTC
J gene: TRBJ1-1; D gene: NA; clone size: many; V gene: TRBV5-1; CDR3 protein: CASSLYAENTEAFF; CDR3 DNA: TGCGCCAGCAGCTTGTACGCGGAGAACACTGAAGCTTTCTTT
J gene: TRBJ1-2; D gene: NA; clone size: many; V gene: TRBV28; CDR3 protein: CATATGAGYGYTF; CDR3 DNA: TGTGCCACAGCGACTGGGGCGGGATATGGCTACACCTTC
J gene: TRBJ1-2; D gene: NA; clone size: NA; V gene: TRBV20-1; CDR3 protein: CSARTGLNYGYTF; CDR3 DNA: TGCAGTGCTAGGACAGGACTTAACTATGGCTACACCTTC
J gene: TRBJ2-5; D gene: TRBD1; clone size: many; V gene: TRBV11-2; CDR3 protein: CASSSVTGGLETQYF; CDR3 DNA: TGTGCCAGCAGCTCCGTGACAGGGGGCCTAGAGACCCAGTACTTC
J gene: TRBJ1-1; D gene: NA; clone size: NA; V gene: TRBV6-2/TRBV6-3; CDR3 protein: CASSYSSRGGGNTEAFF; CDR3 DNA: TGTGCCAGCAGTTACTCGTCGAGGGGGGGCGGTAACACTGAAGCTTTCTTT
J gene: TRBJ2-3; D gene: NA; clone size: few; V gene: TRBV18; CDR3 protein: CASSPESTLSTDTQYF; CDR3 DNA: TGTGCCAGCTCACCCGAATCGACACTTAGCACAGATACGCAGTATTTT
J gene: TRBJ2-5; D gene: NA; clone size: once; V gene: TRBV7-2; CDR3 protein: CAGSFSYQETQYF; CDR3 DNA: TGTGCCGGCAGCTTCTCTTATCAGGAGACCCAGTACTTC
J gene: TRBJ2-1; D gene: NA; clone size: NA; V gene: TRBV6-2/TRBV6-3; CDR3 protein: CASSYQGFYNEQFF; CDR3 DNA: TGTGCCAGCAGTTACCAGGGCTTCTACAATGAGCAGTTCTTC
J gene: TRBJ2-7; D gene: TRBD1; clone size: NA; V gene: TRBV5-6; CDR3 protein: CASSLAATGNDGQYF; CDR3 DNA: TGTGCCAGCAGCTTGGCGGCGACAGGGAACGATGGGCAGTACTTC
J gene: TRBJ1-1; D gene: NA; clone size: few; V gene: TRBV27; CDR3 protein: CASSSLVEGKTEAFF; CDR3 DNA: TGTGCCAGCAGTTCCTTGGTGGAGGGAAAAACTGAAGCTTTCTTT